The clone carrying this T cell receptor (beta chain) has a count of ten or more. The antigen remains unidentified. At one boundary the junction diverges from the germline segment, which might be a read error. The TCR library protocol attached unique molecular identifiers to the individual cDNA molecules. TCRdb ran MiXCR on the 5' RACE reads and lists one entry per CDR3 protein. The data show 20,000 to 25,000 distinct CDR3 sequences, with approximately 5% seen just once and approximately 8.3% held by the top ten. These data originate in a study of early T cells in non-severe SARS-CoV-2 infection. Overall study: Bulk RNA isolated from unsorted whole blood underwent sequencing; chains were not paired. Whole-study results and caveats: The study's VDJdb matching favored anti-spike CD8 responses and missed private and CD4 specificities.

This CDR3 spans 13 amino acids. Material: whole blood. The sequence was obtained from an adult who was a healthcare worker with PCR-confirmed SARS-CoV-2 infection or an uninfected control (not recorded which). The gene calls are TRBV12-3 or TRBV12-4 and TRBJ2-7; 10 nucleotides agree with TRBD2. The CDR3 coding sequence is TGTGCCAGCAGTTTAGCTCTAGCGGGGGCCCCGAACTTC. This encodes CASSLALAGAPNF.